These T cell receptor beta chains were read from a single sample in a study of blood T cell repertoires in COVID-19. Data came from immunoSEQ multiplex PCR; TCRdb stores just in-frame clones and leaves some out. Of some 110,000 clones in the sample, approximately 90% were seen once. Sequences were obtained from peripheral blood. These receptors were obtained from a man aged 45-65 years with COVID-19, enrolled during active disease. Both conserved end residues are part of each CDR3. D genes are given only for firm matches. Not every row has a clone size; where given, it reads once, few, many or a size class.

. | . | TRBJ2-7 | TRBV4-3 | CASSQDLGRGYEQYF | TGCGCCAGCAGCCAAGATCTTGGCAGGGGCTACGAGCAGTACTTC
. | TRBD1 | TRBJ2-4 | TRBV29-1 | CSVGPGQSDIQYF | TGCAGCGTTGGTCCGGGACAGTCCGACATTCAGTACTTC
. | TRBD2 | TRBJ2-1 | TRBV7-2 | CASSGTSGSYNEQFF | TGTGCCAGCAGCGGAACTAGCGGTTCCTACAATGAGCAGTTCTTC
. | . | TRBJ2-7 | TRBV19 | CASSAGTVPYEQYF | TGTGCCAGTAGTGCTGGGACTGTTCCCTACGAGCAGTACTTC
once | . | TRBJ1-1 | TRBV19 | CASSPTGSTEAFF | TGTGCCAGTAGTCCCACAGGGAGCACTGAAGCTTTCTTT
. | . | TRBJ2-2 | TRBV11-2 | CASSPPAATGELFF | TGTGCCAGCAGCCCACCCGCGGCGACCGGGGAGCTGTTTTTT
. | . | TRBJ1-2 | TRBV5-6 | CASSSNLQGSNYGYTF | TGTGCCAGCAGCTCCAACCTACAGGGATCCAACTATGGCTACACCTTC
. | TRBD2 | TRBJ2-1 | TRBV30 | CAWSVSSGSSGEQFF | TGTGCCTGGAGTGTGTCTAGCGGGAGTTCGGGTGAGCAGTTCTTC
. | . | TRBJ2-5 | TRBV27 | CASSPSTGYHKETQYF | TGTGCCAGCAGTCCCTCGACAGGCTACCATAAAGAGACCCAGTACTTC
. | TRBD2 | TRBJ2-7 | TRBV28 | CASSLLPLAGGSYEQYF | TGTGCCAGCAGTTTATTACCCCTCGCGGGAGGGTCCTACGAGCAGTACTTC
. | . | TRBJ2-5 | TRBV21-1 | CASSKVPRDSIVETQYF | TGTGCCAGCAGCAAAGTACCTAGGGACTCTATCGTTGAGACCCAGTACTTC
. | TRBD2 | TRBJ2-3 | TRBV7-3 | CASSSGLAATDTQYF | TGTGCCAGCAGCTCCGGACTAGCGGCGACAGATACGCAGTATTTT
. | TRBD1 | TRBJ1-1 | TRBV5-1 | CASSSGQGGPEAFF | TGCGCCAGCAGCTCCGGACAGGGGGGTCCCGAAGCTTTCTTT
. | TRBD2 | TRBJ2-3 | TRBV5-1 | CASSLDGTSGSPDTQYF | TGCGCCAGCAGCTTGGACGGGACTAGCGGGAGCCCAGATACGCAGTATTTT
. | TRBD1 | TRBJ1-2 | TRBV27 | CASSLSGTGLPYGYTF | TGTGCCAGCAGTTTATCCGGGACAGGCCTCCCGTATGGCTACACCTTC
. | TRBD2 | TRBJ2-7 | TRBV3-1/TRBV3-2 | CASSPSGGMIYEQYF | TGTGCCAGCAGCCCGAGCGGGGGGATGATCTACGAGCAGTACTTC
. | . | TRBJ2-1 | TRBV6-4 | CASSSESVPLHEQFF | TGTGCCAGCAGCTCAGAGAGCGTCCCTCTCCATGAGCAGTTCTTC
. | TRBD2 | TRBJ2-2 | TRBV6-4 | CASKTSASNTGELFF | TGTGCCAGCAAAACTAGCGCCTCGAACACCGGGGAGCTGTTTTTT
. | TRBD2 | TRBJ2-7 | TRBV28 | CASSSLAGGAYEQYF | TGTGCCAGCAGTTCCCTGGCGGGGGGAGCCTACGAGCAGTACTTC
. | . | TRBJ2-5 | TRBV6-2/TRBV6-3 | CASSRGEAQYF | TGTGCCAGCAGCCGAGGGGAGGCCCAGTACTTC
. | TRBD2 | TRBJ2-5 | TRBV30 | CAWSIYSVPGGYQETQYF | TGTGCCTGGAGTATTTATTCGGTGCCCGGGGGGTACCAAGAGACCCAGTACTTC
. | TRBD2 | TRBJ2-1 | TRBV19 | CASRATSGRVFYNEQFF | TGTGCCAGTAGGGCGACTAGCGGGAGGGTTTTCTACAATGAGCAGTTCTTC
. | . | TRBJ1-3 | TRBV11-2 | CASSSKPLLFRESTIYF | TGTGCCAGCAGCTCGAAGCCCCTACTTTTTAGAGAAAGCACCATATATTTT
. | TRBD1 | TRBJ1-6 | TRBV19 | CASSPGQGGTPLHF | TGTGCCAGTAGCCCGGGACAGGGCGGAACACCCCTCCACTTT
. | TRBD2 | TRBJ2-5 | TRBV6-2/TRBV6-3 | CASSSLGLAGVETQYF | TGTGCCAGCAGTTCCTTGGGACTAGCGGGAGTAGAGACCCAGTACTTC
. | . | TRBJ1-4 | TRBV9 | CASSGGGGYEKLFF | TGTGCCAGCAGCGGCGGTGGGGGGTATGAAAAACTGTTTTTT
. | TRBD1 | TRBJ2-7 | TRBV6-2/TRBV6-3 | CASSDAGTGVTNPHF | TGTGCCAGCAGTGACGCCGGGACAGGGGTGACGAATCCGCACTTC
. | . | TRBJ1-4 | TRBV6-5 | CASMGGLSNEKLFF | TGTGCCAGCATGGGGGGGCTGTCTAATGAAAAACTGTTTTTT
. | TRBD1 | TRBJ1-6 | TRBV28 | CASSSTGTGSSPLHF | TGTGCCAGCAGTTCTACCGGGACAGGGAGTTCACCCCTCCACTTT
. | . | TRBJ1-2 | TRBV5-1 | CASSLAPSTGPTNYGYTF | TGCGCCAGCAGCTTGGCCCCCTCCACAGGGCCGACTAACTATGGCTACACCTTC
. | TRBD2 | TRBJ2-1 | TRBV7-9 | CASSLGAGTYNEQFF | TGTGCCAGCAGCTTAGGAGCGGGAACCTACAATGAGCAGTTCTTC
. | . | TRBJ2-2 | TRBV25-1 | CASRGSETGELFF | TGTGCCAGCAGAGGGAGCGAAACCGGGGAGCTGTTTTTT
. | TRBD1 | TRBJ2-1 | TRBV7-9 | CASSLSGQGADEQFF | TGTGCCAGCAGCTTGTCGGGACAGGGGGCGGATGAGCAGTTCTTC
. | TRBD1 | TRBJ2-7 | TRBV25-1 | CASSRTGGGYEQYF | TGTGCCAGCAGCCGGACAGGGGGAGGGTACGAGCAGTACTTC
. | . | TRBJ1-2 | TRBV18 | CASSTEGNYGYTF | TGTGCCAGCTCAACCGAGGGAAACTATGGCTACACCTTC